These 3 T cell receptor beta chains came from one sample sequenced in a study of response to subunit inactivated influenza vaccine. TCRdb called the RT-PCR reads again in MiXCR, with one record for every CDR3 protein. This table has approximately 480,000 distinct CDR3 sequences, about a tenth appearing once. The material was PBMCs from blood, obtained roughly 6 weeks after vaccination. Every receptor here comes from a man in his fifties who received an inactivated influenza vaccine.

V and J are TRBV6-1 and TRBJ2-2; possible D gene TRBD1, 5 bases. CDR1 and CDR2 (germline): MNHNS, SASEGT. V gave up 3 bases and J gave up 2 bases, with 10 bases separating them. The CDR3 has 15 amino acids. CDR3 amino acids: CASSEGRVNTGELFF. As DNA, the CDR3 is TGTGCCAGCAGTGAGGGCAGGGTCAACACCGGGGAGCTGTTTTTT.

The genes are TRBV5-1 and TRBJ2-4, with 8 bases matching TRBD1. Trimming removed 4 bases from V and 5 bases from J; junction bases left unmatched: 14. The CDR3 has 17 amino acids. Germline V gene sequence: CDR1 SGHRS, CDR2 YFSETQ. The CDR3 loop is CASSQWTGSDLQNIQYF. CDR3 DNA: TGCGCCAGCAGCCAGTGGACAGGGTCGGATTTACAAAACATTCAGTACTTC.

Written as DNA, the CDR3 is TGCGCCAGCAGTGTAGGGACAGACTCCTACGAGCAGTACTTC. It is translated as CASSVGTDSYEQYF. V gene TRBV5-1 combines with J gene TRBJ2-7; 7 bases map to TRBD1. The CDR3 is 14 residues long. After removal of 5 bases from V and 0 bases from J, the junction contained 5 bases not matched to a gene. The germline gives CDR1 SGHRS, CDR2 YFSETQ.